The sequence of this T cell receptor (beta chain) was determined in a study of neurological immune-mediated disorders. Study-wide results and caveats: No sharing of CDR3 amino acid sequences was observed among expanded clones across subjects, suggesting private repertoires in all groups. HTLV-1-associated myelopathy displayed the greatest TCR clonal expansion, and multiple sclerosis exhibited the smallest, lower than that of healthy controls.

V lost 4 bases and J lost 4; bases outside the gene matches: 4. CDR1 and CDR2 from the germline V gene are MNHNS and SASEGT. The CDR3 sequence is 14 residues long. By 5'RACE with 10-nucleotide random UMIs, the cDNA was made. A single run covered 15-18 subjects with over 160 million TCR-beta sequences. TCRdb analysed the 5' RACE reads with MiXCR anew, one entry per CDR3 protein. The repertoire includes tens of thousands of distinct CDR3 sequences, about 6% of them detected once, and about 0.5% sits in the top ten. Of note for this clonotype: No antigen is known for it.

This chain joins TRBV6-1 and TRBJ2-5, with TRBD1 identical over 9 bases. This sequence originates from a woman aged 40 to 50 in good health. Sequenced input: CD4+ T cells from blood. CDR3 residues: CASSVTGGRETQYF. CDR3 in DNA: TGTGCCAGCAGTGTAACAGGGGGCCGAGAGACCCAGTACTTC.